The following is a T cell receptor beta chain sequence with its context. Those enrolled in Seattle joined during active infection and were followed longitudinally afterward. The data were obtained in a study of blood T cell repertoires in COVID-19. Overall study: Sample material is recorded as cDNA or gDNA derived from T cells, B-cell-depleted T cells, or PBMCs.

Germline V gives CDR1 SGHNT, CDR2 YYREEE (reference sequence). This CDR3 is 14 amino acids long. The germline V and J ends were trimmed by 3 bases and 6 bases, with 15 bases remaining between them. Sequenced by immunoSEQ multiplex PCR; TCRdb stores in-frame clones only, minus some. This repertoire shows about 200,000 clones, approximately 90% found once; its top ten account for about 18%. This rearrangement joins TRBV5-4 to TRBJ1-1, with no clear D. The clonotype originates from a man aged 45-60 years with COVID-19, enrolled during active disease. The sequenced material came from peripheral blood. The CDR3 bases are TGTGCCAGCAGCTACAGTACAACATTCGCTGAAGCTTTCTTT. It translates to CASSYSTTFAEAFF.